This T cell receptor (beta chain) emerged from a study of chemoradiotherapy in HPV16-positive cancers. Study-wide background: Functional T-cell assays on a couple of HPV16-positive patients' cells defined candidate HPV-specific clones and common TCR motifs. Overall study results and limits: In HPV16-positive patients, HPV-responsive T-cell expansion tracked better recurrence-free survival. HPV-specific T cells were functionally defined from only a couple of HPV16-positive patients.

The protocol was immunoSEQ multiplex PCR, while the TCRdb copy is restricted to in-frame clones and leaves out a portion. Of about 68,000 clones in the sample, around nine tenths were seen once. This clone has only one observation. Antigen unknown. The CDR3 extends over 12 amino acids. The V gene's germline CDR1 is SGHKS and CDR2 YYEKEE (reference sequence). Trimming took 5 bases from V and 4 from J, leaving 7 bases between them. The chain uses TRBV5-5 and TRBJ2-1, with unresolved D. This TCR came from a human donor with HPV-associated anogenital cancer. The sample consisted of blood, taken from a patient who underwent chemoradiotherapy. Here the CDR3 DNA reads TGTGCCAGCAGTGGAGTGTACAATGAGCAGTTCTTC. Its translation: CASSGVYNEQFF.